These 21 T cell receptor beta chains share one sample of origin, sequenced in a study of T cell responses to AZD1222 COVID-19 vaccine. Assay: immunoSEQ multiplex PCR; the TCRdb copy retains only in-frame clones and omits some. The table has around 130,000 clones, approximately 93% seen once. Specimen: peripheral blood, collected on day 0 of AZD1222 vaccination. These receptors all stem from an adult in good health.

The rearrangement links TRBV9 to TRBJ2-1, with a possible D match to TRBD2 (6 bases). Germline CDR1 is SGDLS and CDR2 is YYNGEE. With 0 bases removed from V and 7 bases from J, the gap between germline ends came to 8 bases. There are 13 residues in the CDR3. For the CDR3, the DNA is TGTGCCAGCAGCGTAGGGAGCGGGAATGAGCAGTTCTTC. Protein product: CASSVGSGNEQFF.

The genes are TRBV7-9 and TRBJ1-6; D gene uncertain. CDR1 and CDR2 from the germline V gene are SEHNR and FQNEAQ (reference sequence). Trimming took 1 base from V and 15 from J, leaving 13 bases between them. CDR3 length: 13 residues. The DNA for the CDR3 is TGTGCCAGCAGCTTAGACGACCCACCTTTCCTCCACTTT. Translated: CASSLDDPPFLHF.

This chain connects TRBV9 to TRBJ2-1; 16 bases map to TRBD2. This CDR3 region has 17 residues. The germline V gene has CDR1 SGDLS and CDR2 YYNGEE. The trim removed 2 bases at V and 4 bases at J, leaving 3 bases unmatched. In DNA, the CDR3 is TGTGCCAGCAGCGTGGGACTAGCGGGAGGGAATTACAATGAGCAGTTCTTC. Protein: CASSVGLAGGNYNEQFF. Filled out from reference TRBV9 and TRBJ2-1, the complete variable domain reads DSGVTQTPKHLITATGQRVTLRCSPRSGDLSVYWYQQSLDQGLQFLIQYYNGEERAKGNILERFSAQQFPDLHSELNLSSLELGDSALYFCASSVGLAGGNYNEQFFGPGTRLTVL.

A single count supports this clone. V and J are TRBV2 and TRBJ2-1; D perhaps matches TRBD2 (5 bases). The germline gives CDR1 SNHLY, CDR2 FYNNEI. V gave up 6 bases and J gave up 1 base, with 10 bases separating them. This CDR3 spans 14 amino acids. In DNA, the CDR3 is TGTGCCAGCAGCCTTACTAGTTCCTACAATGAGCAGTTCTTC. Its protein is CASSLTSSYNEQFF.

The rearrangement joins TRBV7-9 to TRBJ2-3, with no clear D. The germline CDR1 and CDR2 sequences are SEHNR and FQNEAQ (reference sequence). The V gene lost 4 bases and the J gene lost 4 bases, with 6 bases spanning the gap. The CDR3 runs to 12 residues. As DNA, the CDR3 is TGTGCCAGCAGCTGGCTGGCAGATACGCAGTATTTT. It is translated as CASSWLADTQYF.

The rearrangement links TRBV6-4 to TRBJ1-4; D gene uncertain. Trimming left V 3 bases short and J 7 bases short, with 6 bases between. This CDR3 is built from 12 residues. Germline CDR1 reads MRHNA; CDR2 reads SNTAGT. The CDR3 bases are TGTGCCAGCAGTGATGGGATTGAAAAACTGTTTTTT. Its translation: CASSDGIEKLFF.

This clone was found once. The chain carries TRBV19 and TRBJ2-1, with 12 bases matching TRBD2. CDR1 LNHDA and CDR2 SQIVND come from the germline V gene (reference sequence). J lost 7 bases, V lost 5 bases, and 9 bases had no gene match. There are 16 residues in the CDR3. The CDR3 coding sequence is TGTGCCAGTAGTCGCCCTTCTAGCGGGAGGGGGAATGAGCAGTTCTTC. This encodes CASSRPSSGRGNEQFF.

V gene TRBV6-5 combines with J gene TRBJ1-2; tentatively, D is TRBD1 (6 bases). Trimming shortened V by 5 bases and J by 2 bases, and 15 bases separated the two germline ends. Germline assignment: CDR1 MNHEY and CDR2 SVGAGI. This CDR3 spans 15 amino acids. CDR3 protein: CASSPAIGGNYGYTF. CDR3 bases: TGTGCCAGCAGTCCAGCCATTGGGGGCAACTATGGCTACACCTTC.

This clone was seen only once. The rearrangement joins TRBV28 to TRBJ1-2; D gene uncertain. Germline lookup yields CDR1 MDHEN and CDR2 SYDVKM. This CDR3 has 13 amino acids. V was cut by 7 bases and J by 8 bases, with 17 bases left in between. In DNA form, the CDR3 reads TGTGCCAGCACTAGGAGCGGGTCGGGCGGCTACACCTTC. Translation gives CASTRSGSGGYTF.

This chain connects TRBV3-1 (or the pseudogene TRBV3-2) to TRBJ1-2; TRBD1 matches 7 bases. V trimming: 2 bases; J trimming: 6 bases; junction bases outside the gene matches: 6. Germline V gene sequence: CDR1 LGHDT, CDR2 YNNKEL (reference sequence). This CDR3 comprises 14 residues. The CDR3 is CASSQYKGGDGYTF. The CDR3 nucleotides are TGTGCCAGCAGCCAATACAAAGGGGGCGATGGCTACACCTTC.

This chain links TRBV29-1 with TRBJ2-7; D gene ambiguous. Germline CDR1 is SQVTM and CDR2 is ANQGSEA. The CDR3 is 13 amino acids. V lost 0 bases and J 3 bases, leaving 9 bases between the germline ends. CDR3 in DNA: TGCAGCGTTGAAGAGAGCACAGACTACGAGCAGTACTTC. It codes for CSVEESTDYEQYF.

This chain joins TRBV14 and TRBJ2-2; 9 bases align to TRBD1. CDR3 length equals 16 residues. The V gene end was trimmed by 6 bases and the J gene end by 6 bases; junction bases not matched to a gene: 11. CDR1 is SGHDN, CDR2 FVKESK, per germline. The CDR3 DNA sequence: TGTGCCAGCAGGGACAGGGGAAACTCAGGGTCCGGGGAGCTGTTTTTT. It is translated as CASRDRGNSGSGELFF.

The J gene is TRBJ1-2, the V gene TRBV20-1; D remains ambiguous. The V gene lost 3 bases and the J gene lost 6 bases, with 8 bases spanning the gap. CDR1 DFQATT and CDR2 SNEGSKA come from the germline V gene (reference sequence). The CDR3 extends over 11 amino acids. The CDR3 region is CSASSGNGYTF. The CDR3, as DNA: TGCAGTGCTAGTTCCGGGAATGGCTACACCTTC.

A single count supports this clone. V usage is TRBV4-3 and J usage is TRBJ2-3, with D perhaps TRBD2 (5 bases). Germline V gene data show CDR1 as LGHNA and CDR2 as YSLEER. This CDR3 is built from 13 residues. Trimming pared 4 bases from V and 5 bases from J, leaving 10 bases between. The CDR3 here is CASSLGLKDTQYF. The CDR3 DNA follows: TGCGCCAGCAGCCTCGGACTGAAAGATACGCAGTATTTT.

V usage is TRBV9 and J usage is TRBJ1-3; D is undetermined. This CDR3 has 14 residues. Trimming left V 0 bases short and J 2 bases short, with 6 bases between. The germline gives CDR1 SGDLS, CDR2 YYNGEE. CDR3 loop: CASSVGGTGNTIYF. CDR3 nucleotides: TGTGCCAGCAGCGTAGGGGGAACTGGAAACACCATATATTTT.

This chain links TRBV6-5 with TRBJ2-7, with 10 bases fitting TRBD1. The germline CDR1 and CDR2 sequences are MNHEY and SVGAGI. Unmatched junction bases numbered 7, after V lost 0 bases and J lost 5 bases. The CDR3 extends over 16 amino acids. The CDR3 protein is CASSYSWRQGADEQYF. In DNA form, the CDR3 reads TGTGCCAGCAGTTACTCTTGGCGACAGGGGGCCGACGAGCAGTACTTC.

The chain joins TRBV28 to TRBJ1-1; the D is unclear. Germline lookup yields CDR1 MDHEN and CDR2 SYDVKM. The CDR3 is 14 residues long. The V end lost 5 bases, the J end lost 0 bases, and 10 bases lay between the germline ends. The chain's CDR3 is CASSTTALNTEAFF. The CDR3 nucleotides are TGTGCCAGCAGTACTACTGCCCTGAACACTGAAGCTTTCTTT.

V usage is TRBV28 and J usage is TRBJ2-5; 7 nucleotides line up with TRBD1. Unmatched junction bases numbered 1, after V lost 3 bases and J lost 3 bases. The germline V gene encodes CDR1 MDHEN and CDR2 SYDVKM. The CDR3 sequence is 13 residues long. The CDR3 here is CASSFTGEETQYF. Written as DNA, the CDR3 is TGTGCCAGCAGTTTCACAGGGGAAGAGACCCAGTACTTC.

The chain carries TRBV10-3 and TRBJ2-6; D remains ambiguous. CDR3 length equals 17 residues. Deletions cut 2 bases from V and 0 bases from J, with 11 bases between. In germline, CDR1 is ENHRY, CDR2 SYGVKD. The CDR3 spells CAISERQIGSGANVLTF. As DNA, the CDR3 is TGTGCCATCAGTGAGAGGCAGATAGGCTCTGGGGCCAACGTCCTGACTTTC.

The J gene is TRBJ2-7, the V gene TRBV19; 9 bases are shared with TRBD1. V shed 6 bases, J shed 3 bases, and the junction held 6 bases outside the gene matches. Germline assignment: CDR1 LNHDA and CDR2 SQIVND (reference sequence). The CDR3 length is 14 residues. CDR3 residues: CASSRDRDLYEQYF. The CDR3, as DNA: TGTGCCAGTAGCCGGGACAGGGATCTCTACGAGCAGTACTTC.

The CDR3 DNA is TGTGCCAGCAGTTATTTTATAGGGGGATCGTACACTGAAGCTTTCTTT. Translation gives CASSYFIGGSYTEAFF. V and J are TRBV6-2 or TRBV6-3 and TRBJ1-1; tentatively, D is TRBD1 (6 bases). Germline-derived CDR1 and CDR2 are MNHEY and SVGEGT. This CDR3 region has 16 residues. V was pared by 3 bases and J by 3 bases, with 17 bases between.